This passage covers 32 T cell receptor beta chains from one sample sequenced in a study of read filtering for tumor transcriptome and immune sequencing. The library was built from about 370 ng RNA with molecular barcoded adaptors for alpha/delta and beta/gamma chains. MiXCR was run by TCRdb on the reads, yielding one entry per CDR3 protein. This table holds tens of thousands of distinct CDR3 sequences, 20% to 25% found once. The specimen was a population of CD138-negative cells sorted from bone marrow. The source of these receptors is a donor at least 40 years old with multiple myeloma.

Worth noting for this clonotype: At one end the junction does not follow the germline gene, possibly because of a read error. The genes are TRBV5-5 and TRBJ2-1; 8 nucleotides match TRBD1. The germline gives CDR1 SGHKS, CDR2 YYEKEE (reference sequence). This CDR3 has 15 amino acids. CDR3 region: CASIFTDRAWNEQSF. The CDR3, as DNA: TGTGCCAGCATCTTTACGGACAGGGCGTGGAATGAGCAGTCCTTC.

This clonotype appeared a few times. CDR3 sequence (DNA): TGTGCCAGCTCACCACCTACCCTAGCGGGGGGCCCTCAAATGGGGCAGTTCTTC. Protein sequence: CASSPPTLAGGPQMGQFF. The gene calls are TRBV18 and TRBJ2-1, with 11 bases lining up with TRBD2. The V gene end was trimmed by 0 bases and the J gene end by 12 bases; junction bases not matched to a gene: 16. This CDR3 comprises 18 residues. Germline loops: CDR1 KGHSH, CDR2 LQKENI.

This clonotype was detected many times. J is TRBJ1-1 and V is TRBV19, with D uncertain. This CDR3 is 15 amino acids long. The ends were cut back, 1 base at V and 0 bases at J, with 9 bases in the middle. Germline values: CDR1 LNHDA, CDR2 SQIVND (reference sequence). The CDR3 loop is CASSIGRSVNTEAFF. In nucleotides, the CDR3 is TGTGCCAGTAGTATAGGTCGGTCTGTGAACACTGAAGCTTTCTTT.

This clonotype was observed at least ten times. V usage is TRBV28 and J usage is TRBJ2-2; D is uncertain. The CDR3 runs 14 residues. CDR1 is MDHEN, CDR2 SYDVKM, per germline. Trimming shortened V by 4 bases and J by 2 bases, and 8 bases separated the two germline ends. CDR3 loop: CASSWTYNTGELFF. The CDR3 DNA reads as TGTGCCAGCAGTTGGACCTACAACACCGGGGAGCTGTTTTTT.

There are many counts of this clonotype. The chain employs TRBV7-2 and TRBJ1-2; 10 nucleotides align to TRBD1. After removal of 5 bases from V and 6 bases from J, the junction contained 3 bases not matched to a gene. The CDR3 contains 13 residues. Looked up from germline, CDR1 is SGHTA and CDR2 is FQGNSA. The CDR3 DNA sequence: TGTGCCAGCAGCCGGGACAGGGGAGATGGCTACACCTTC. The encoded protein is CASSRDRGDGYTF.

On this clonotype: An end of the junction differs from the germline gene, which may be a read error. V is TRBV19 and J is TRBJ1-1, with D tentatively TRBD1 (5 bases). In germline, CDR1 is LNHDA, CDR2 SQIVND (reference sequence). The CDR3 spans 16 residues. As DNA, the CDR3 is TGTGCTAGTAGTACGGGACCCAGAATACTTAACACTGAAGCTTTCTTT. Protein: CASSTGPRILNTEAFF.

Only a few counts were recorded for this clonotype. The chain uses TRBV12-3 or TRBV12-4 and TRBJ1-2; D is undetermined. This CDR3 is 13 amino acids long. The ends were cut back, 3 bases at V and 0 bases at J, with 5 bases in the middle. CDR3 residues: CASSLTTNYGYTF. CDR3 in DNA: TGTGCCAGCAGTTTGACCACTAACTATGGCTACACCTTC.

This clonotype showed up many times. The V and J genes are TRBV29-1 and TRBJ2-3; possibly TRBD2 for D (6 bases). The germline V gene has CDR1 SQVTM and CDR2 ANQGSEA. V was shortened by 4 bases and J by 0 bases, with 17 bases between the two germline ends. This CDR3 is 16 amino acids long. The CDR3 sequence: CSVAGELGGSTDTQYF. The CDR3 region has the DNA TGCAGCGTTGCAGGCGAACTGGGGGGAAGCACAGATACGCAGTATTTT.

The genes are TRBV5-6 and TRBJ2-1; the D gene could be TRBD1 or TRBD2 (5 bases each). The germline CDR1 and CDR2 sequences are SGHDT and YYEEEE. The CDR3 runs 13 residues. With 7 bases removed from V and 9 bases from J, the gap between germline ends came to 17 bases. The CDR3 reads CASHPGATVEQFF. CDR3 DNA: TGTGCCAGCCACCCCGGGGCCACAGTTGAGCAGTTCTTC.

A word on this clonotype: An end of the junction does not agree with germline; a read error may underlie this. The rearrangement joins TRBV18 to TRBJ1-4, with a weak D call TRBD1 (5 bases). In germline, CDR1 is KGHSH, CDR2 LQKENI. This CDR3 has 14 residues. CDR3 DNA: TGTGCCTGCTCACCGGCCGACAGAAATGACAAACTGTTTTTT. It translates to CACSPADRNDKLFF.

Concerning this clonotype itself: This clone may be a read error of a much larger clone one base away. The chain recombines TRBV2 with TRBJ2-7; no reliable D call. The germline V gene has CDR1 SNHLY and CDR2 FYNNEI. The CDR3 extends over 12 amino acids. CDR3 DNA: TGTGGCAGCAGTATCGACTCCTACGAGCAGTACTTC. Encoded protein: CGSSIDSYEQYF.

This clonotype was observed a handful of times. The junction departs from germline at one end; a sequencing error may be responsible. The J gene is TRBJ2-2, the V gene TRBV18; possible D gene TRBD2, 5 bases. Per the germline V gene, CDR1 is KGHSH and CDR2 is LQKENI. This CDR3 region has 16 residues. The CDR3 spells CASSPQGTQSTGELLF. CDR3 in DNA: TGTGCCAGCTCACCACAAGGAACTCAGAGCACCGGGGAGCTGCTTTTT.

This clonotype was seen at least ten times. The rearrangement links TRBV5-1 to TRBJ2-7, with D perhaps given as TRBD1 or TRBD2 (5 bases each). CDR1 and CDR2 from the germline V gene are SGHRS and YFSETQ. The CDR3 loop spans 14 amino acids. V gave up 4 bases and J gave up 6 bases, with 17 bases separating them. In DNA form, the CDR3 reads TGCGCCAGCAGCGCATTAGGACACGAGGGCGAGCAGTACTTC. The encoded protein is CASSALGHEGEQYF.

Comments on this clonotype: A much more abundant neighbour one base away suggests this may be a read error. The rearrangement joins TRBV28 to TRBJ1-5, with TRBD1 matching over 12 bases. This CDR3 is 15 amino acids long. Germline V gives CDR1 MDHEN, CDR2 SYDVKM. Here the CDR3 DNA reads TGTGCCAGCAGTTTCCGGGACAGGGGGCGTCAGCCCCAGCGTTTT. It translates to CASSFRDRGRQPQRF.

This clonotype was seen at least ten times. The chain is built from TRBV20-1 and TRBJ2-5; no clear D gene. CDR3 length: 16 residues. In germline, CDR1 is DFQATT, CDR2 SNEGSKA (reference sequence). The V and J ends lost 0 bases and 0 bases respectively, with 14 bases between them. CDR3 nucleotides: TGCAGTGCTAGAGATGGCGTACCGACTTACCAAGAGACCCAGTACTTC. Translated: CSARDGVPTYQETQYF.

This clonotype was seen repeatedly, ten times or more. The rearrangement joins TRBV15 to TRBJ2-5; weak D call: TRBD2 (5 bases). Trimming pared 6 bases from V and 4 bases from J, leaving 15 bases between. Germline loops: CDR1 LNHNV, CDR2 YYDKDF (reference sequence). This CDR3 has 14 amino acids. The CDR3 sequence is CATSPPGKGETQYF. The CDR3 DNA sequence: TGTGCCACCAGTCCCCCCGGGAAGGGAGAGACCCAGTACTTC.

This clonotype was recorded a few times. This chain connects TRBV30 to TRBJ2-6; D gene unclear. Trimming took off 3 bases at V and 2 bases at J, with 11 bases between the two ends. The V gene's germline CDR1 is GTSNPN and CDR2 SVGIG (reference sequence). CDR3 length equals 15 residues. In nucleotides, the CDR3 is TGTGCCTGGAGGATGACCTTCCCTGGGGCCAACGTCCTGACTTTC. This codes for CAWRMTFPGANVLTF.

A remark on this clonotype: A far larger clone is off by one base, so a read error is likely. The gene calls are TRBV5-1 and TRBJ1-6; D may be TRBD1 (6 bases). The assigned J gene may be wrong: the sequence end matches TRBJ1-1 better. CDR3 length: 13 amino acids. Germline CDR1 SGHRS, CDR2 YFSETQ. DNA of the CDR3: TGCGCCAGCAGAACTAGGGGGGACGCTGAAGCTTTCTTT. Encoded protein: CASRTRGDAEAFF.

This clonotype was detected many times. CDR3 sequence (DNA): TGCAGCGTTGTGCTAGTCGCCGGGGAGCTGTTTTTT. Amino acids: CSVVLVAGELFF. The rearrangement joins TRBV29-1 to TRBJ2-2, with D unclear. CDR3 length: 12 residues. Germline lookup yields CDR1 SQVTM and CDR2 ANQGSEA. The ends were cut back, 4 bases at V and 6 bases at J, with 9 bases in the middle.

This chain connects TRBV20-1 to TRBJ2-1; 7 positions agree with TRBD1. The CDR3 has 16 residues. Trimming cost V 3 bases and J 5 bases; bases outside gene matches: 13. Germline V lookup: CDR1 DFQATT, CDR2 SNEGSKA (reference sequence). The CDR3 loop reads CSARTRDRQLDNEQFF. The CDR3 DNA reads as TGCAGTGCTAGGACCAGGGACAGACAATTGGACAATGAGCAGTTCTTC.

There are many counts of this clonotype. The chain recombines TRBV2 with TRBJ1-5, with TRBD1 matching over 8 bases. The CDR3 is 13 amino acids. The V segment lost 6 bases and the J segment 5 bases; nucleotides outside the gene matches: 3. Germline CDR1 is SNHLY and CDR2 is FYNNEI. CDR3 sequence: CASSAGGDQPQHF. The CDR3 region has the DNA TGTGCCAGCAGCGCAGGGGGCGATCAGCCCCAGCATTTT. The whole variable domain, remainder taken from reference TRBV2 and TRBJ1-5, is EPEVTQTPSHQVTQMGQEVILRCVPISNHLYFYWYRQILGQKVEFLVSFYNNEISEKSEIFDDQFSVERPDGSNFTLKIRSTKLEDSAMYFCASSAGGDQPQHFGDGTRLSIL.

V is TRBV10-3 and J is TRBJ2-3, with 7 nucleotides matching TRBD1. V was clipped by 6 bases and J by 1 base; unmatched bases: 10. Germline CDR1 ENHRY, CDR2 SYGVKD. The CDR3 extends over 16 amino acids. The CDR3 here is CAIRVGQVGGTDTQYF. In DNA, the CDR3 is TGTGCCATCAGAGTCGGACAGGTTGGGGGCACAGATACGCAGTATTTT.

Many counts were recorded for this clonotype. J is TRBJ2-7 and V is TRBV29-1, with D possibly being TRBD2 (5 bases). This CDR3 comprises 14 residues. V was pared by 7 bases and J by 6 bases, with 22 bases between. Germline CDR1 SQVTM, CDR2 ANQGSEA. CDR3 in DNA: TGCAGCGCCACCTCGGGAAGCTGGCGGAGCGAGCAGTACTTC. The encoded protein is CSATSGSWRSEQYF.

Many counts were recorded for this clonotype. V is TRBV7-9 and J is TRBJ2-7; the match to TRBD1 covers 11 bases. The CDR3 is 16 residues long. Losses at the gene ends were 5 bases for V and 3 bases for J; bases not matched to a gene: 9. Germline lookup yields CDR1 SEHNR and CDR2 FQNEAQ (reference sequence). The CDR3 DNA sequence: TGTGCCAGCAGCCACTGGACAGGGGGCAGCTACTACGAGCAGTACTTC. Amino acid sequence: CASSHWTGGSYYEQYF.

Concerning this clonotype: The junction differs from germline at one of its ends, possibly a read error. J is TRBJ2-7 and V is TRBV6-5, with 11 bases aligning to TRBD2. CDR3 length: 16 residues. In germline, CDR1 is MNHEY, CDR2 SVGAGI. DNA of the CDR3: TGTGCCAGCAGTCCCTCGGGACTAGCGGACCTCCGGGAGCTGTACTTC. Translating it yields CASSPSGLADLRELYF.

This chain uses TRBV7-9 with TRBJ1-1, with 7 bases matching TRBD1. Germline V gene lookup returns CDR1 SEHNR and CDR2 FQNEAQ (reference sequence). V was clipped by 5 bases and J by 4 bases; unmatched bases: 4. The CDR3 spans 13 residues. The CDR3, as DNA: TGTGCCAGCAGCACTAGACAGGGCACTGAAGCTTTCTTT. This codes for CASSTRQGTEAFF.

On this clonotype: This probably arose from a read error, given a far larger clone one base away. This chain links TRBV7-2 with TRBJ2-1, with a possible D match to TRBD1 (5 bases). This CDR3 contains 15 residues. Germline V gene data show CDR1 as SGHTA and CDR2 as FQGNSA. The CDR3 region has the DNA TGTGCCAGCAGCTTATTGACAGCCTCCTACGATGAGCAGTTCTTC. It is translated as CASSLLTASYDEQFF.

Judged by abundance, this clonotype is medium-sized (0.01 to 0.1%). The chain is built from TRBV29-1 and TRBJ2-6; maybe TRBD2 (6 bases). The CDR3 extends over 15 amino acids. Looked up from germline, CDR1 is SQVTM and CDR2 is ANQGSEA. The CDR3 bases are TGCATCTCACCGGGAGATGAATCTGGGGCCAACGTCCTGACTTTC. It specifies CISPGDESGANVLTF.

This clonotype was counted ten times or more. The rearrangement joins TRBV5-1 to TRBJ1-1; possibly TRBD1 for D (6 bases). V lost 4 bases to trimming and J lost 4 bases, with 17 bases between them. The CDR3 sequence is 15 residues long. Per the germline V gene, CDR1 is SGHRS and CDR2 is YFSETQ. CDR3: CASSRELGQITEAFF. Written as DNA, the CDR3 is TGCGCCAGCAGCCGAGAGTTAGGACAGATCACTGAAGCTTTCTTT.

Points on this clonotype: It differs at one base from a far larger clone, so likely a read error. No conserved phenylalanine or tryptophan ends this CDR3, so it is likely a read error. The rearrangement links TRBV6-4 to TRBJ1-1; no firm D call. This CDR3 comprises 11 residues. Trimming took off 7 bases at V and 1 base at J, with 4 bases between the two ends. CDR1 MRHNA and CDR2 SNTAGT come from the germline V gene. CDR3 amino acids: CASTGNTEAFL. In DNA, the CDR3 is TGTGCCAGCACGGGGAACACTGAAGCTTTCCTT.

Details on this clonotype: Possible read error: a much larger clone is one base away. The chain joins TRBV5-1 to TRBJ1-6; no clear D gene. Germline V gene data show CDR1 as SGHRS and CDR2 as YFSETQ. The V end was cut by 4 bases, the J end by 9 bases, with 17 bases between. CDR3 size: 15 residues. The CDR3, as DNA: TGCGCCAGCAGCGAGGACCCGGCGAGTAGTTCACCCCTCCACTTT. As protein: CASSEDPASSSPLHF.

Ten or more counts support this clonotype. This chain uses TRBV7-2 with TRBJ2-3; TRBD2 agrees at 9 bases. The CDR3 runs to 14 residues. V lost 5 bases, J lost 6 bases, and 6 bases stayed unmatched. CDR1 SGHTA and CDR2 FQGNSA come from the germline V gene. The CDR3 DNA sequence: TGTGCCAGCAGCACCAGGACTAGCGTTGATACGCAGTATTTT. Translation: CASSTRTSVDTQYF.